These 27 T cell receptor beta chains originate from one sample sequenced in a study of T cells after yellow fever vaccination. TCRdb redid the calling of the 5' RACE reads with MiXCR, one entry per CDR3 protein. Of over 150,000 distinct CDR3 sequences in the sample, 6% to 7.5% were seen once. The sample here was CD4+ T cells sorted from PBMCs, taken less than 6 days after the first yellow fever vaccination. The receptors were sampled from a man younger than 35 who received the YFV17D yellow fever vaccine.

CDR3 residues: CATPGPSGGPPYEQYF. The CDR3 region has the DNA TGTGCCACCCCCGGTCCTAGCGGGGGGCCGCCCTACGAGCAGTACTTC. The chain employs TRBV12-3 or TRBV12-4 and TRBJ2-7; TRBD2 aligns across 11 bases. With V trimmed by 10 bases and J by 2 bases, 13 bases remained unmatched. The length of the CDR3 is 16 residues.

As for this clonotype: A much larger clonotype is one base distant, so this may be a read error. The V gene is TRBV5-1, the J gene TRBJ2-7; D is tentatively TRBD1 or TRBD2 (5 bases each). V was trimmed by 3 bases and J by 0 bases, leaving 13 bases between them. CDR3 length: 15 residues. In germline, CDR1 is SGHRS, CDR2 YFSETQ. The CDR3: CASSSALGTSYEQYF. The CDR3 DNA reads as TGCGCCAGCAGCTCGGCCCTAGGGACCTCCTACGAGCAGTACTTC.

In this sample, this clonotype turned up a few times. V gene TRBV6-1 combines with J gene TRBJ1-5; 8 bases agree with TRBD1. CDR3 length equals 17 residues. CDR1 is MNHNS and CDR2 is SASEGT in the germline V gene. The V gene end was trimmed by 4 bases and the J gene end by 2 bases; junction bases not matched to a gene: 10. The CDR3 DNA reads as TGTGCCAGCAGTGGACAGGGGCCTCAGCGCGGCAATCAGCCCCAGCATTTT. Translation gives CASSGQGPQRGNQPQHF.

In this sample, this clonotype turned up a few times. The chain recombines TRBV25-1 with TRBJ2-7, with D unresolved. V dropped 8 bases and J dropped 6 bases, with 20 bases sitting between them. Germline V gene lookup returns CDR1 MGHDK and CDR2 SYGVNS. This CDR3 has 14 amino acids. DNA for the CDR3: TGTGCCAGCTCCGAGCCCAATATTAGGTCCGAGCAGTACTTC. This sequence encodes CASSEPNIRSEQYF.

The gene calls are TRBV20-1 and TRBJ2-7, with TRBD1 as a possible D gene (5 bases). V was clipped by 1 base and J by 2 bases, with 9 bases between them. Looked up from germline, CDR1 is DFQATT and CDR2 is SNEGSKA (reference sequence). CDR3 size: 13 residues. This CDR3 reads CSARGRGTYEQYF. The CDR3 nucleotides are TGCAGTGCTAGAGGAAGGGGCACCTACGAGCAGTACTTC.

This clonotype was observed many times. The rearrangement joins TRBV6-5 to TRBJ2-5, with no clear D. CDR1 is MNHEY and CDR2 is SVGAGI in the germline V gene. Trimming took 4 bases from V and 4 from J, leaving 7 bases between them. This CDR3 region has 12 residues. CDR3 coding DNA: TGTGCCAGCAGTTGGCGCGGAGAGACCCAGTACTTC. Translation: CASSWRGETQYF.

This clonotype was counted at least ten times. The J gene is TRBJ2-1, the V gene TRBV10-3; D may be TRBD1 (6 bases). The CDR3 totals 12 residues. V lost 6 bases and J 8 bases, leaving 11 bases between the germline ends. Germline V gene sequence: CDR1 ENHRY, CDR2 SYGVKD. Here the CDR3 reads CAIRGAWDEQFF. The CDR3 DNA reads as TGTGCCATCAGGGGGGCTTGGGATGAGCAGTTCTTC.

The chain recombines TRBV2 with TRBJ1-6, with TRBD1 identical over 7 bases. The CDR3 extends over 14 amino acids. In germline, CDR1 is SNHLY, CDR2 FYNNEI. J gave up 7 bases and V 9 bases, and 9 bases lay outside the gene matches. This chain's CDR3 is CASKGGETNSPLHF. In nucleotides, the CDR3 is TGTGCCAGTAAAGGGGGCGAAACGAATTCACCCCTCCACTTT.

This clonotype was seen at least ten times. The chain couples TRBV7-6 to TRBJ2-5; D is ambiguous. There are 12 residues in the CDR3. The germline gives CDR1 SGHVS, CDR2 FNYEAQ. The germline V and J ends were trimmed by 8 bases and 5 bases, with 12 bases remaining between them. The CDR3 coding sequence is TGTGCCAGCGGGCCGGTGGGGGAGACCCAGTACTTC. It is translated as CASGPVGETQYF.

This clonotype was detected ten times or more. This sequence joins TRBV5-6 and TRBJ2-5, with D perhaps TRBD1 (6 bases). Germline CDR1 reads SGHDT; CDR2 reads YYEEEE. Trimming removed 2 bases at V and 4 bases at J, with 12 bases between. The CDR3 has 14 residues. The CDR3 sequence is CASSFKQGGETQYF. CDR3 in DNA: TGTGCCAGCAGCTTCAAACAGGGCGGAGAGACCCAGTACTTC.

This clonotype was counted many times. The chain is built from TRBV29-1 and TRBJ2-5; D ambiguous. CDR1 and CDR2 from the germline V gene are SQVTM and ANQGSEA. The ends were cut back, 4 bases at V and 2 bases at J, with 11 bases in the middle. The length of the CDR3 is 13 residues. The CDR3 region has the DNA TGCAGCGTTGTGCCAGATATACAAGAGACCCAGTACTTC. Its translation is CSVVPDIQETQYF.

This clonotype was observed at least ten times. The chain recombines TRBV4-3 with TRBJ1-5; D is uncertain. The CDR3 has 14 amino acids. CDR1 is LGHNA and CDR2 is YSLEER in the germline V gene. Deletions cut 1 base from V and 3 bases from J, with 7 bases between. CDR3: CASSQGWDNQPQHF. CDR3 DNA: TGCGCCAGCAGCCAAGGGTGGGACAATCAGCCCCAGCATTTT.

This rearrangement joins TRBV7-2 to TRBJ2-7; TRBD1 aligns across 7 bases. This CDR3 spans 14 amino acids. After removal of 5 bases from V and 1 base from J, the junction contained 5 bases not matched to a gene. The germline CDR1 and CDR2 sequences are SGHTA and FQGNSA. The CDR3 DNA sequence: TGTGCCAGCAGCCGACCGACAGGGTCCTACGAGCAGTACTTC. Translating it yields CASSRPTGSYEQYF.

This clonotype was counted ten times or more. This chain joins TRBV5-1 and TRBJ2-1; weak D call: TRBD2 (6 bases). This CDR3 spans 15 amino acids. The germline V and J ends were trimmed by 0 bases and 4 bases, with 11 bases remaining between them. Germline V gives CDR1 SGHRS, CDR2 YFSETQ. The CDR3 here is CASSLGHGGYNEQFF. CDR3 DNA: TGCGCCAGCAGCTTGGGTCACGGGGGTTACAATGAGCAGTTCTTC.

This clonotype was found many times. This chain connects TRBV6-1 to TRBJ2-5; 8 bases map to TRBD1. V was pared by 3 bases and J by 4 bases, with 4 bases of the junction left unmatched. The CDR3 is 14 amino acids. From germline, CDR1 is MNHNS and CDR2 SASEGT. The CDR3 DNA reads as TGTGCCAGCAGTGAGTTGGACAGGGTAGAGACCCAGTACTTC. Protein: CASSELDRVETQYF.

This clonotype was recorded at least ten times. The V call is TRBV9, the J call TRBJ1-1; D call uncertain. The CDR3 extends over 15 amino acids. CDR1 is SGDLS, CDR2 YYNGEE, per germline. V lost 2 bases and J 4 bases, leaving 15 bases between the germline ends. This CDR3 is CASSVEPNGVTEAFF. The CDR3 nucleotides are TGTGCCAGCAGCGTGGAGCCCAATGGGGTCACTGAAGCTTTCTTT.

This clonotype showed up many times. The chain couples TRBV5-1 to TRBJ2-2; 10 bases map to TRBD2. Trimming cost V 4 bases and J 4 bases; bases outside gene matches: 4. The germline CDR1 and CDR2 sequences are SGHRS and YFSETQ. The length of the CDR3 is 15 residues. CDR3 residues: CASSPGLAVTGELFF. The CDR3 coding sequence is TGCGCCAGCAGCCCCGGACTAGCGGTCACCGGGGAGCTGTTTTTT.

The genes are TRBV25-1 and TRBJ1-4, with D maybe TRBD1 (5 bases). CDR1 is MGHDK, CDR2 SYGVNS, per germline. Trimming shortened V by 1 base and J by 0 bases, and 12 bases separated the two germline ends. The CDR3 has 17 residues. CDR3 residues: CASSEWSGQTTNEKLFF. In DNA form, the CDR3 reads TGTGCCAGCAGTGAATGGTCCGGACAAACAACTAATGAAAAACTGTTTTTT.

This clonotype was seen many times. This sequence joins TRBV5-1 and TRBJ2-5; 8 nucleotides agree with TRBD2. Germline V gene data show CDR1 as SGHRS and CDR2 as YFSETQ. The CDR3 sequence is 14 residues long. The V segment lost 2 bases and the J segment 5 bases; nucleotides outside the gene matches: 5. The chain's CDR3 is CASSFRGGTETQYF. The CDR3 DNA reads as TGCGCCAGCAGCTTTCGCGGGGGGACGGAGACCCAGTACTTC. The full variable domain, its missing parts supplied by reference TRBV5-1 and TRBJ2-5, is KAGVTQTPRYLIKTRGQQVTLSCSPISGHRSVSWYQQTPGQGLQFLFEYFSETQRNKGNFPGRFSGRQFSNSRSEMNVSTLELGDSALYLCASSFRGGTETQYFGPGTRLLVL.

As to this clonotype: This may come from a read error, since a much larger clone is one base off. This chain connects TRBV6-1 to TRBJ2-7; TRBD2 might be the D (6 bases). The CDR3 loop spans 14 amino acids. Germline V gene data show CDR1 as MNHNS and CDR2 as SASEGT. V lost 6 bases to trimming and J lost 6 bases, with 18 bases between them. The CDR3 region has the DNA TGTGCCAGCAGAAAGACTAGAGGGGTTCGCGAGCAGTACTTC. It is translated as CASRKTRGVREQYF.

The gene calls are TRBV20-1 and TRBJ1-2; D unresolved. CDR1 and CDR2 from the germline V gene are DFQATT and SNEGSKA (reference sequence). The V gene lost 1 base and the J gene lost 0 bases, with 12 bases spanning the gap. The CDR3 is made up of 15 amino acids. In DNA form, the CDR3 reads TGCAGTGCTAGAGCCCTCGACGGGGCTAACTATGGCTACACCTTC. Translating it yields CSARALDGANYGYTF.

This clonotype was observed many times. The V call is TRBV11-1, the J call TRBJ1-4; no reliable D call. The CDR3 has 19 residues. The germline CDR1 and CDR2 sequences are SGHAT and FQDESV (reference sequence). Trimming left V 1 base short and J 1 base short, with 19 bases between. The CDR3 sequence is CASSLVRGTGLVTNEKLFF. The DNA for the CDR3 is TGTGCCAGCAGCTTAGTGCGGGGAACCGGGTTGGTAACTAATGAAAAACTGTTTTTT.

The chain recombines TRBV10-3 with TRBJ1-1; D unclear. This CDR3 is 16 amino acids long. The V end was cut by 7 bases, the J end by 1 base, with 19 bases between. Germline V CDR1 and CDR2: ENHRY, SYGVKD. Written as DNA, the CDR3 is TGTGCCATCACCACGGGGTCCCGGGAAGCGAACACTGAAGCTTTCTTT. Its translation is CAITTGSREANTEAFF.

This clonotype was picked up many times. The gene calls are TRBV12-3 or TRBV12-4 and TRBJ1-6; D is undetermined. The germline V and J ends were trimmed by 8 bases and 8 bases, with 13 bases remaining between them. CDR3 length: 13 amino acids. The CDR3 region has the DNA TGTGCCAGCGCTATAACCCGATATTCACCCCTCCACTTT. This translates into CASAITRYSPLHF.

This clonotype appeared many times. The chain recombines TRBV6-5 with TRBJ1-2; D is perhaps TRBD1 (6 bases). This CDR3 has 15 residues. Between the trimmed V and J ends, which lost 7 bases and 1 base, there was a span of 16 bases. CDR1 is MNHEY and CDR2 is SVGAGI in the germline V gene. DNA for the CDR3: TGTGCCAGCACGGACAGAACTAGGAATAACTATGGCTACACCTTC. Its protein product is CASTDRTRNNYGYTF.

The CDR3: CASSLREWGGTNEQFF. In DNA, the CDR3 is TGTGCCAGCAGCTTGAGGGAGTGGGGGGGGACCAATGAGCAGTTCTTC. The chain recombines TRBV5-6 with TRBJ2-1; 7 bases align to TRBD2. Per germline, CDR1 SGHDT and CDR2 YYEEEE. The CDR3 length is 16 residues. J was trimmed by 6 bases and V by 1 base; bases with no gene match: 10.

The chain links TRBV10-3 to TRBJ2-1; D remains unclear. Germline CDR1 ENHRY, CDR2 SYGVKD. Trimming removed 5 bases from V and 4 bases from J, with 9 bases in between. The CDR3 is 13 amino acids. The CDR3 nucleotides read TGTGCCATCAGTTTAATGGCTTACAATGAGCAGTTCTTC. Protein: CAISLMAYNEQFF.